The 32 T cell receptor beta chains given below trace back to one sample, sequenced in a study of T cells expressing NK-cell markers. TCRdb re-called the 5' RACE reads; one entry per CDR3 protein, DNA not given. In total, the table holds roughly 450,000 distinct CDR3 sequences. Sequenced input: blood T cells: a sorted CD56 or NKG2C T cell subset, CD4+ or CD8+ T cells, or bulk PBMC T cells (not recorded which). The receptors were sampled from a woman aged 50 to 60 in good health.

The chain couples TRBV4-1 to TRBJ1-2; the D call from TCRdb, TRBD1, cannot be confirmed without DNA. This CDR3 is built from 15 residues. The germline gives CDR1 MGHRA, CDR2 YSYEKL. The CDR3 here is CASSFQVGAKNGYTF.

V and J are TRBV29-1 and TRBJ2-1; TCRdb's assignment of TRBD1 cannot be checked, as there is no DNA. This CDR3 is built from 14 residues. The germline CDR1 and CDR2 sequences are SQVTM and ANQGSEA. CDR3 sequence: CSAHTGTGVNEQFF.

The CDR3 loop reads CSASSGITDTQYF. The rearrangement uses TRBV20-1 and TRBJ2-3; there is no DNA to check the TCRdb D call of TRBD2. Germline V gene lookup returns CDR1 DFQATT and CDR2 SNEGSKA (reference sequence). The CDR3 spans 13 residues.

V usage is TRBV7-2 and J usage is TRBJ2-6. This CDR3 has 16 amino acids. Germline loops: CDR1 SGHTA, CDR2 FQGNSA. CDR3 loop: CASSLRPEPGANVLTF.

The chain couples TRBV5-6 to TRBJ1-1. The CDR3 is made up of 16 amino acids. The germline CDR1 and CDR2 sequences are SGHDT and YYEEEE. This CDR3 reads CASSLVSDFRRTEAFF.

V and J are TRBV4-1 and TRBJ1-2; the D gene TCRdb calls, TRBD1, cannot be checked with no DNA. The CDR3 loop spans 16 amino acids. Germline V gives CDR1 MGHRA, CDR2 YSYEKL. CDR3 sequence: CASSRPSGQGNYGYTF.

The CDR3 sequence: CASSLSGRRETQYF. The rearrangement links TRBV5-4 to TRBJ2-5; as DNA is missing, the TRBD2 call by TCRdb cannot be tested. From germline, CDR1 is SGHNT and CDR2 YYREEE (reference sequence). This CDR3 has 14 residues.

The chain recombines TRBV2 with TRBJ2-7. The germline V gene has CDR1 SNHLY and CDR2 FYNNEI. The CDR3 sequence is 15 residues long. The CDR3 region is CAGSLYGVLGNEQYF.

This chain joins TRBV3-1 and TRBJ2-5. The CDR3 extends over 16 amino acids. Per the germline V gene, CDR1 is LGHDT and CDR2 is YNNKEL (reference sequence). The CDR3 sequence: CASSQDYRGSQETQYF.

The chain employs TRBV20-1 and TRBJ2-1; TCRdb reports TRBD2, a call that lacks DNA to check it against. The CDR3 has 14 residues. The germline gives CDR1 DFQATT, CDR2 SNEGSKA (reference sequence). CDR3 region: CSATRLAVYNEQFF.

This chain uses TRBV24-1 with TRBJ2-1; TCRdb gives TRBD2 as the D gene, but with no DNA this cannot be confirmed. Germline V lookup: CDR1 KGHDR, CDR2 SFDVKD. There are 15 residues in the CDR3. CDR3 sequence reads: CATSEGGGRADSAFF.

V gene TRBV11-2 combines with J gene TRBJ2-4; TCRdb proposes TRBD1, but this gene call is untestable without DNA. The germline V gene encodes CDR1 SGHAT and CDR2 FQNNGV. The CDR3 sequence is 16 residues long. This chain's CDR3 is CASSPGQGGTKNIQYF. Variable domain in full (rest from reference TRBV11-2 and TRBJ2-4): EAGVAQSPRYKIIEKRQSVAFWCNPISGHATLYWYQQILGQGPKLLIQFQNNGVVDDSQLPKDRFSAERLKGVDSTLKIQPAKLEDSAVYLCASSPGQGGTKNIQYFGAGTRLSVL.

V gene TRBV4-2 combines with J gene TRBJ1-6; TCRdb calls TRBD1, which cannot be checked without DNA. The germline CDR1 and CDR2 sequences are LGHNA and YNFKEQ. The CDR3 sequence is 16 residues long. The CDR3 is CASSQERTGSNSPLHF.

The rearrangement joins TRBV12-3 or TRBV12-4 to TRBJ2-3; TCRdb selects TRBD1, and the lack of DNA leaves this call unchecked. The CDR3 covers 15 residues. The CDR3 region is CASRLPRGLTDTQYF.

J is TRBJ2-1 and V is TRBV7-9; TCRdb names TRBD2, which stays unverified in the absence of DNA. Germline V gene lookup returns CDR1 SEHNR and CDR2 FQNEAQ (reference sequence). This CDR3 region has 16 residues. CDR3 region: CASSSYFRTSGNEQFF.

The CDR3: CASSLAFGYTF. The chain recombines TRBV28 with TRBJ1-2. Germline assignment: CDR1 MDHEN and CDR2 SYDVKM. This CDR3 spans 11 amino acids.

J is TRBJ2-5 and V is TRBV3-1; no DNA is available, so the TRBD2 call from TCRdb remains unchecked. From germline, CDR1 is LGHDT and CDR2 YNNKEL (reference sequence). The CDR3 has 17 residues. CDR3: CASSQGVQRGYQETQYF.

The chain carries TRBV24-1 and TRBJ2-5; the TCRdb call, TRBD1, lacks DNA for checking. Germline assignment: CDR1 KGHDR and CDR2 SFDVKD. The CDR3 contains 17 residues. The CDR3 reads CATSDLQQGQGRETQYF.

The chain's CDR3 is CASSYVGLAGSNEQFF. J is TRBJ2-1 and V is TRBV6-5; TCRdb indicates TRBD2, and absent DNA this call remains unverified. This CDR3 is 16 amino acids long. In germline, CDR1 is MNHEY, CDR2 SVGAGI.

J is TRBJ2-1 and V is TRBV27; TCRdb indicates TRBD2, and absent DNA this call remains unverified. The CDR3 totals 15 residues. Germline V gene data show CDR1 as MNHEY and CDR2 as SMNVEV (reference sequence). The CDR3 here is CASSPLAGDYNEQFF.

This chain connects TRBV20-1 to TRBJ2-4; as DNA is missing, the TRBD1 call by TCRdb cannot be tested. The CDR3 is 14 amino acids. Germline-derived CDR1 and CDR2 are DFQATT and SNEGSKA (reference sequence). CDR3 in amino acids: CSASQTGVKNIQYF.

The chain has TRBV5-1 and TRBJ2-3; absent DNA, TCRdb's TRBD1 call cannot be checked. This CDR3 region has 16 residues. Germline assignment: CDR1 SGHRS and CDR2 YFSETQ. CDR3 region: CASSPNDRGRSGTQYF. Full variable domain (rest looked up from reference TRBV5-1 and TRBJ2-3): KAGVTQTPRYLIKTRGQQVTLSCSPISGHRSVSWYQQTPGQGLQFLFEYFSETQRNKGNFPGRFSGRQFSNSRSEMNVSTLELGDSALYLCASSPNDRGRSGTQYFGPGTRLTVL.

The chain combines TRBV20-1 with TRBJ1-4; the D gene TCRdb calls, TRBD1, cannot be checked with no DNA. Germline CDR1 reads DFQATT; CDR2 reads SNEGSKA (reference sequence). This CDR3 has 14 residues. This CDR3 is CSARAGGQPEKLFF.

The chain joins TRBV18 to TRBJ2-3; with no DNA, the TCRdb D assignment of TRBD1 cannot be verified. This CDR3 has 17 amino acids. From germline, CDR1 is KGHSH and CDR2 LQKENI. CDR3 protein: CASSPPRGGFGTDTQYF. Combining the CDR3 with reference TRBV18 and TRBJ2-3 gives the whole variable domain NAGVMQNPRHLVRRRGQEARLRCSPMKGHSHVYWYRQLPEEGLKFMVYLQKENIIDESGMPKERFSAEFPKEGPSILRIQQVVRGDSAAYFCASSPPRGGFGTDTQYFGPGTRLTVL.

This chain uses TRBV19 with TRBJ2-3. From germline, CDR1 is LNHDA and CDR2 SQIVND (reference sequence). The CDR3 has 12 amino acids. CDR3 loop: CASAVGTDTQYF.

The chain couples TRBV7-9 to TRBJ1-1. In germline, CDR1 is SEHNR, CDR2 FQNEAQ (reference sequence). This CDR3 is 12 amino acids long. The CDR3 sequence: CASSFPNTEAFF.

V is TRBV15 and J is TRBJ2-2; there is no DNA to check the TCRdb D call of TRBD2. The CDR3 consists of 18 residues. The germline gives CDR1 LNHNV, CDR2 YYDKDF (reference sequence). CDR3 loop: CATSLPTSGRVNPGELFF.

CDR3 sequence: CASSFFRGRGDEQFF. V usage is TRBV12-3 or TRBV12-4 and J usage is TRBJ2-1; TCRdb's D call of TRBD1 is untestable without DNA. The CDR3 length is 15 residues.

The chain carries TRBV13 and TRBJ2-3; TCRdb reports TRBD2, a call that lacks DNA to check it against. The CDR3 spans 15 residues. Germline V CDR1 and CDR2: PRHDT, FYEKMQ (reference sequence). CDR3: CASSQRFTSTDTQYF.

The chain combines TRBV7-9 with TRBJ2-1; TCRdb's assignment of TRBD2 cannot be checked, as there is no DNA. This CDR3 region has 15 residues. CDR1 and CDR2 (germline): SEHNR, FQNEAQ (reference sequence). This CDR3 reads CASSFALAGNYEQFF.

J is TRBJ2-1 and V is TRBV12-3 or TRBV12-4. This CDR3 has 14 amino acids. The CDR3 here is CASSLARSGVEQFF.

The CDR3: CASSRSGTSRTGELFF. The chain joins TRBV3-1 to TRBJ2-2; TCRdb's D call, TRBD2, is unchecked because there is no DNA. CDR1 and CDR2 (germline): LGHDT, YNNKEL (reference sequence). CDR3 length: 16 residues.